This TCR beta chain was sequenced for a study of a mutant IDH1 vaccine in newly diagnosed glioma. The time point here: week 5, during vaccination. All doses held 300 ug of mutant IDH1 20-mer peptide, with topical imiquimod. V lost 7 bases and J 0 bases, leaving 1 base between the germline ends. CDR3 length: 11 residues. Per the germline V gene, CDR1 is MNHNY and CDR2 is SVGAGI (reference sequence). Points on this clone: Its specificity is unknown.

TCRdb's copy holds only in-frame clones and misses some; the assay was immunoSEQ multiplex PCR. The sample lists approximately 61,000 clones, about 86% occurring once. The input for sequencing was PBMCs, taken from a glioma patient whose treatment included an IDH1 peptide vaccine. The source is a woman in her fifties or sixties with glioma. V is TRBV6-6 and J is TRBJ1-3; D is undetermined. The DNA for the CDR3 is TGTGCCAGCATCTCTGGAAACACCATATATTTT. Translated, it gives CASISGNTIYF.